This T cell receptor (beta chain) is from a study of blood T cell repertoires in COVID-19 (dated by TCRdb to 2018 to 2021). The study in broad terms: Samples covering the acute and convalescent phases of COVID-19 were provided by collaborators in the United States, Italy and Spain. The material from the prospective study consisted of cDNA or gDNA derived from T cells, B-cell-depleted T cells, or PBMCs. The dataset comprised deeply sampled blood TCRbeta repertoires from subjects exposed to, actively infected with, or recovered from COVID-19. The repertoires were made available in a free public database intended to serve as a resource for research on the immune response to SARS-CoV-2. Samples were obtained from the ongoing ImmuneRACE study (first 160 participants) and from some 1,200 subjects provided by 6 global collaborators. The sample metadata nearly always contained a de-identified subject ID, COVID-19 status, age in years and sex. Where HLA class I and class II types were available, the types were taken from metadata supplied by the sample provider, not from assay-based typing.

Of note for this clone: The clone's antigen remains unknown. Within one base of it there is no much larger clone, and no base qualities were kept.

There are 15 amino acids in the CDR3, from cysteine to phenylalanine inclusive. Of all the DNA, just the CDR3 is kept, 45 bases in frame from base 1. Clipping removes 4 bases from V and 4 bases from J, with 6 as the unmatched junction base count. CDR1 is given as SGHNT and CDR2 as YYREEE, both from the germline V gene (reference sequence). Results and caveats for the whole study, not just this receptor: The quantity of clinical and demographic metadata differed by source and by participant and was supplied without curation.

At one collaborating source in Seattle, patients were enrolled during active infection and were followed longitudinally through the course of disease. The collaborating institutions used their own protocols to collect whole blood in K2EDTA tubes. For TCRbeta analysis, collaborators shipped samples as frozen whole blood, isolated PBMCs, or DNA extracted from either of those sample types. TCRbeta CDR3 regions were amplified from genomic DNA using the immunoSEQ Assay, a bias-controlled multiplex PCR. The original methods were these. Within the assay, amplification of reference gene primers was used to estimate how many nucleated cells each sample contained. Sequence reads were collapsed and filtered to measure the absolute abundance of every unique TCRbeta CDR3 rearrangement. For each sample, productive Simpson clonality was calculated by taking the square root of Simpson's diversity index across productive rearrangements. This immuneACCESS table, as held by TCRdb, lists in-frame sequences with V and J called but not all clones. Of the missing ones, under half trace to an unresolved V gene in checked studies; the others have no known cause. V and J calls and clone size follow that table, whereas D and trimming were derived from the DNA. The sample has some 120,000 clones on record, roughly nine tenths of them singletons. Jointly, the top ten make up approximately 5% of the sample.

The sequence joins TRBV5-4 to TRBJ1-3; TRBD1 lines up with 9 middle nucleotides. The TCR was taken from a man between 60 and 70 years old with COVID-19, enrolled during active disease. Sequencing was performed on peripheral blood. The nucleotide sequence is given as TGTGCCAGCAGCGTCGGACAGGGGTACGGAAACACCATATATTTT. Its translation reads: CASSVGQGYGNTIYF.